The 9 T cell receptor beta chains listed next were all sequenced from one sample in a study of a mutant IDH1 vaccine in newly diagnosed glioma. Assay used: immunoSEQ multiplex PCR; TCRdb lists only in-frame clones, some missing. Of roughly 130,000 clones in the sample, about 82% are singletons; the top ten hold 4.5% to 7%. The time point is: week 11, during vaccination. What each vaccine dose contained was 300 ug of mutant IDH1 20-mer peptide, accompanied by topical imiquimod. The antigens these receptors bind are not known. The material was PBMCs, obtained from a glioma patient whose treatment included an IDH1 peptide vaccine. The origin of the receptors is a man aged 35-49 years with glioma.

The sample holds one count of this clone. The gene calls are TRBV4-3 and TRBJ1-1; tentatively, D is TRBD1 (6 bases). Deletions cut 0 bases from V and 5 bases from J, with 16 bases between. The CDR3 is 16 residues long. Germline V gives CDR1 LGHNA, CDR2 YSLEER. This CDR3 is CASSQDIAGAGTEAFF. DNA for the CDR3: TGCGCCAGCAGCCAAGATATCGCGGGGGCAGGGACTGAAGCTTTCTTT.

The chain couples TRBV28 to TRBJ2-7; no clear D gene. Germline V lookup: CDR1 MDHEN, CDR2 SYDVKM. Trimming took 3 bases from V and 2 from J, leaving 8 bases between them. The CDR3 totals 13 residues. The CDR3: CASSLVLTYEQYF. In DNA, the CDR3 is TGTGCCAGCAGTTTGGTCCTTACCTACGAGCAGTACTTC.

The chain uses TRBV5-5 and TRBJ2-1, with a possible D match to TRBD2 (6 bases). The CDR3 has 18 amino acids. The germline V gene has CDR1 SGHKS and CDR2 YYEKEE (reference sequence). V lost 4 bases, J lost 0 bases, and 20 bases lay in between. The CDR3 bases are TGTGCCAGCAGCCCGGGACGGGTAGCGGCGACCTCCTACAATGAGCAGTTCTTC. Encoded protein: CASSPGRVAATSYNEQFF.

This clone was counted once. The chain combines TRBV7-3 with TRBJ1-5; D is unclear. Germline assignment: CDR1 SGHTA and CDR2 FQGTGA. Trimming removed 1 base at V and 4 bases at J, with 11 bases between. The CDR3 covers 15 residues. This CDR3 is CASSLNGQPNQPQHF. The DNA of the CDR3 is TGTGCCAGCAGCTTAAATGGGCAGCCTAATCAGCCCCAGCATTTT.

V is TRBV19 and J is TRBJ1-2; the D gene is possibly TRBD1 (5 bases). The CDR3 length is 12 residues. The V gene's germline CDR1 is LNHDA and CDR2 SQIVND (reference sequence). Trimming removed 4 bases from V and 7 bases from J, with 10 bases in between. CDR3 residues: CASSSRVTGYTF. The CDR3 DNA reads as TGTGCCAGTAGTAGCAGGGTTACTGGCTACACCTTC.

The genes are TRBV7-9 and TRBJ2-7; D may be TRBD2 (6 bases). The germline CDR1 and CDR2 sequences are SEHNR and FQNEAQ (reference sequence). V was shortened by 3 bases and J by 5 bases, with 14 bases between the two germline ends. The CDR3 is made up of 14 amino acids. The CDR3 loop is CASSLEVGGHEQYF. In DNA, the CDR3 is TGTGCCAGCAGCTTGGAGGTTGGAGGGCACGAGCAGTACTTC.

The rearrangement uses TRBV10-3 and TRBJ2-5, with TRBD2 matching 7 bases. Germline V gives CDR1 ENHRY, CDR2 SYGVKD. There are 14 residues in the CDR3. Losses at the gene ends were 4 bases for V and 4 bases for J; bases not matched to a gene: 6. The CDR3 region has the DNA TGTGCCATCAGTGCCGGAGGACTAGGAGAGACCCAGTACTTC. It specifies CAISAGGLGETQYF.

V gene TRBV7-2 combines with J gene TRBJ1-3; 7 bases line up with TRBD1. V lost 1 base, J lost 4 bases, and 7 bases stayed unmatched. Germline values: CDR1 SGHTA, CDR2 FQGNSA. This CDR3 is 16 amino acids long. CDR3 nucleotide sequence: TGTGCCAGCAGCTTAGTAGGGGGCGCAGGGGGAAACACCATATATTTT. Translated: CASSLVGGAGGNTIYF.

This sequence joins TRBV6-1 and TRBJ2-7; no clear D gene. There are 11 residues in the CDR3. Between the trimmed V and J ends, which lost 9 bases and 4 bases, there was a span of 10 bases. Per the germline V gene, CDR1 is MNHNS and CDR2 is SASEGT. The CDR3 sequence: CARPTVYEQYF. CDR3 nucleotides: TGTGCCAGACCAACGGTATACGAGCAGTACTTC.